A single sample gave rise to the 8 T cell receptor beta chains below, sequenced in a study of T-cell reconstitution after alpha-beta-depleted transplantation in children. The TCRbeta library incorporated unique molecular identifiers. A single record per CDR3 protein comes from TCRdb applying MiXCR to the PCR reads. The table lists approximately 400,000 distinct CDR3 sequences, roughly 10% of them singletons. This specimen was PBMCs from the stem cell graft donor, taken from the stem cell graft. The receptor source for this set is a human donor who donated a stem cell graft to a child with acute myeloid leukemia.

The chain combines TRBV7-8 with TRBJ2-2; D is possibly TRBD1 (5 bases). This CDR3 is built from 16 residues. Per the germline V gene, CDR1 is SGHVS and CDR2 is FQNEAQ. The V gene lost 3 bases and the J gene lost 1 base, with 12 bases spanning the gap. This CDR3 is CASSFPVDRNTGELFF. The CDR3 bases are TGTGCCAGCAGCTTCCCCGTCGACAGGAACACCGGGGAGCTGTTTTTT.

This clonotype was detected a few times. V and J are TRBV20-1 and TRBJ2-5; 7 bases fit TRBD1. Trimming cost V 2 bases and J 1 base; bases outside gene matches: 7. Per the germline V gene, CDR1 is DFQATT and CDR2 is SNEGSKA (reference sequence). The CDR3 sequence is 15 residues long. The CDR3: CSARMVAGGQETQYF. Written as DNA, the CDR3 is TGCAGTGCTAGAATGGTGGCAGGGGGCCAAGAGACCCAGTACTTC.

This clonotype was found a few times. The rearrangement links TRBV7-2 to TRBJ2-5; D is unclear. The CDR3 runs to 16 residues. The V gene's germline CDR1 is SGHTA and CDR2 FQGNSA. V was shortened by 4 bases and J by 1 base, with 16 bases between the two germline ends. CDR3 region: CASSSLDPMAQETQYF. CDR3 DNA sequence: TGTGCCAGCAGCTCCTTAGACCCCATGGCCCAAGAGACCCAGTACTTC. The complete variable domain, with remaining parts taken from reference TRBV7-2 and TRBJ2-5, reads GAGVSQSPSNKVTEKGKDVELRCDPISGHTALYWYRQSLGQGLEFLIYFQGNSAPDKSGLPSDRFSAERTGGSVSTLTIQRTQQEDSAVYLCASSSLDPMAQETQYFGPGTRLLVL.

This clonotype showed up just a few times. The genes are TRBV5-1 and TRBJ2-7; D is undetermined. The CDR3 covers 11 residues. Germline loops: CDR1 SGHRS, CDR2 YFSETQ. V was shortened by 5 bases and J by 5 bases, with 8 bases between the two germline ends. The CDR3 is CASRGLNEQYF. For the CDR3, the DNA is TGCGCCAGCAGAGGTCTGAACGAGCAGTACTTC.

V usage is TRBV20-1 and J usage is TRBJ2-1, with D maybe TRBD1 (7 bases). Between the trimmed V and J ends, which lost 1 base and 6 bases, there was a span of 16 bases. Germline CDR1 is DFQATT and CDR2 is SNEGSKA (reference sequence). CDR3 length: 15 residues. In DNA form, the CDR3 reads TGCAGTGCTAGAGGGCGACAGGGAGGTGGCAATGAGCAGTTCTTC. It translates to CSARGRQGGGNEQFF.

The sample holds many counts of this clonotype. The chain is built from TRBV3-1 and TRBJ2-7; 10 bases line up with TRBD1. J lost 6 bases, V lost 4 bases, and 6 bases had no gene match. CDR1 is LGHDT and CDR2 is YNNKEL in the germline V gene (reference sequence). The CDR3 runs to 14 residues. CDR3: CASSRTGGPSEQYV. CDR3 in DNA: TGTGCCAGCAGCCGGACAGGGGGGCCCAGCGAGCAGTACGTC.

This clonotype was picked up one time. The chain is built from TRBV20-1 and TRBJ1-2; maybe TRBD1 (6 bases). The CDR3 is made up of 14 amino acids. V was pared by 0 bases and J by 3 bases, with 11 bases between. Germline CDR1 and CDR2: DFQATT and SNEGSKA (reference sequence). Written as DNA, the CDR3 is TGCAGTGCTAGAGATCTACAGGGCCACTATGGCTACACCTTC. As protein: CSARDLQGHYGYTF.

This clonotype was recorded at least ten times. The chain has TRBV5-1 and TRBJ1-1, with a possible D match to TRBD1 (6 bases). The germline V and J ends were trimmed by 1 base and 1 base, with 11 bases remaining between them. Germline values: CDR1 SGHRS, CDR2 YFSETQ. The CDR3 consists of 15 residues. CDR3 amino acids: CASSLMGQTNTEAFF. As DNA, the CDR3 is TGCGCCAGCAGCTTGATGGGACAAACGAACACTGAAGCTTTCTTT.